The 15 T cell receptor beta chains given below trace back to one sample, sequenced in a study of identical twins. One entry per CDR3 protein results from TCRdb running MiXCR on the 5' RACE reads. In the table there are about 450,000 distinct CDR3 sequences, approximately 17% of which are singletons. The sequenced sample consisted of naive T cells sorted from blood. These receptor sequences come from a man aged 45-65 years in good health.

This chain joins TRBV6-2 or TRBV6-3 and TRBJ2-1, with 11 bases lining up with TRBD2. The CDR3 runs 16 residues. With V trimmed by 1 base and J by 3 bases, 2 bases remained unmatched. Germline CDR1 is MNHEY and CDR2 is SVGEGT. DNA of the CDR3: TGTGCCAGCAGTTACTACGGGACTAGCGGCTACAATGAGCAGTTCTTC. Translated: CASSYYGTSGYNEQFF.

The sample holds a few counts of this clonotype. The rearrangement uses TRBV11-2 and TRBJ2-2; 8 nucleotides line up with TRBD2. The germline gives CDR1 SGHAT, CDR2 FQNNGV. Unmatched junction bases numbered 12, after V lost 0 bases and J lost 6 bases. CDR3 length: 18 amino acids. The CDR3 bases are TGTGCCAGCAGCTTAGATGGGTCTTCCAGCGGGGGATCCGGGGAGCTGTTTTTT. This translates into CASSLDGSSSGGSGELFF.

This clonotype was counted ten times or more. The chain carries TRBV12-3 or TRBV12-4 and TRBJ1-5; no firm D call. CDR3 length equals 14 residues. V was clipped by 5 bases and J by 2 bases, with 10 bases between them. In DNA form, the CDR3 reads TGTGCCAGCAGTCAAATCGATGGCAATCAGCCCCAGCATTTT. This encodes CASSQIDGNQPQHF.

There are a few counts of this clonotype. This rearrangement joins TRBV7-6 to TRBJ2-5, with D unclear. Trimming cost V 2 bases and J 5 bases, with 9 bases left between them. The V gene's germline CDR1 is SGHVS and CDR2 FNYEAQ. The CDR3 extends over 13 amino acids. CDR3 region: CASSLQGWETQYF. CDR3 DNA: TGTGCCAGCAGCTTACAAGGTTGGGAGACCCAGTACTTC. Together with reference TRBV7-6 and TRBJ2-5, the CDR3 gives the full variable domain: GAGVSQSPRYKVTKRGQDVALRCDPISGHVSLYWYRQALGQGPEFLTYFNYEAQQDKSGLPNDRFSAERPEGSISTLTIQRTEQRDSAMYRCASSLQGWETQYFGPGTRLLVL.

The chain carries TRBV20-1 and TRBJ1-5; D is uncertain. The CDR3 length is 14 residues. The V and J ends lost 6 bases and 0 bases respectively, with 12 bases between them. Germline CDR1 reads DFQATT; CDR2 reads SNEGSKA (reference sequence). The DNA for the CDR3 is TGCAGTGCCAGGCCGGCCAGTAGCAATCAGCCCCAGCATTTT. It encodes CSARPASSNQPQHF.

This clonotype has more than one count but fewer than ten. The rearrangement joins TRBV12-3 or TRBV12-4 to TRBJ1-6; 8 nucleotides align to TRBD1. CDR3 length equals 15 residues. After removal of 5 bases from V and 5 bases from J, the junction contained 5 bases not matched to a gene. The CDR3 DNA is TGTGCCAGCAGTCCAGGGGGCGCGGATAATTCACCCCTCCACTTT. Amino acid sequence: CASSPGGADNSPLHF.

In this sample, this clonotype turned up a few times. The chain combines TRBV12-3 or TRBV12-4 with TRBJ1-3; a weak D match, TRBD1 (5 bases). This CDR3 region has 14 residues. V lost 3 bases and J 4 bases, leaving 10 bases between the germline ends. CDR3 coding DNA: TGTGCCAGCAGTTTGGTACAGGTGGGAAACACCATATATTTT. It specifies CASSLVQVGNTIYF.

This clonotype was counted between two and nine times. The chain employs TRBV20-1 and TRBJ2-5; TRBD2 might be the D (6 bases). V was pared by 6 bases and J by 5 bases, with 22 bases between. Germline-derived CDR1 and CDR2 are DFQATT and SNEGSKA (reference sequence). The CDR3 has 15 amino acids. The CDR3 nucleotides are TGCAGTGCCTCCATTCCCGGACTAACATCGGAGACCCAGTACTTC. This encodes CSASIPGLTSETQYF.

This clonotype was recorded a few times. Written as DNA, the CDR3 is TGTGCCAGCAGTTTCTGGACAGGGGGCCCCCACAATGAGCAGTTCTTC. Its translation: CASSFWTGGPHNEQFF. V usage is TRBV28 and J usage is TRBJ2-1; TRBD1 matches at 11 bases. With 3 bases clipped from V and 5 bases from J, the junction kept 6 bases outside the gene matches. This CDR3 region has 16 residues. Germline CDR1 reads MDHEN; CDR2 reads SYDVKM.

This chain uses TRBV27 with TRBJ2-1; D not resolved. V lost 2 bases to trimming and J lost 6 bases, with 8 bases between them. The CDR3 runs 13 residues. Germline loops: CDR1 MNHEY, CDR2 SMNVEV (reference sequence). This CDR3 is CASSLRLGNEQFF. The CDR3 nucleotides read TGTGCCAGCAGTTTACGGCTAGGCAATGAGCAGTTCTTC.

V usage is TRBV5-6 and J usage is TRBJ1-4; maybe TRBD1 (5 bases). The germline gives CDR1 SGHDT, CDR2 YYEEEE. The germline V and J ends were trimmed by 2 bases and 5 bases, with 10 bases remaining between them. This CDR3 region has 14 residues. As DNA, the CDR3 is TGTGCCAGCAGCTTTGGGGCGGAAAATGAAAAACTGTTTTTT. This encodes CASSFGAENEKLFF.

This clonotype was counted between two and nine times. The V and J genes are TRBV5-1 and TRBJ2-5; 9 nucleotides align to TRBD2. Per the germline V gene, CDR1 is SGHRS and CDR2 is YFSETQ. V dropped 1 base and J dropped 5; count of bases not matched to a gene: 6. The CDR3 runs 15 residues. The CDR3 protein is CASSLRSGGMETQYF. In nucleotides, the CDR3 is TGCGCCAGCAGCTTGCGTAGCGGGGGAATGGAGACCCAGTACTTC.

The chain couples TRBV7-3 to TRBJ2-1; D is possibly TRBD2 (5 bases). Germline V gene sequence: CDR1 SGHTA, CDR2 FQGTGA. This CDR3 is 15 amino acids long. Trimming left V 4 bases short and J 6 bases short, with 16 bases between. The CDR3 region is CASSSPELGINEQFF. CDR3 in DNA: TGTGCCAGCAGCTCTCCGGAACTAGGAATCAATGAGCAGTTCTTC.

V usage is TRBV5-1 and J usage is TRBJ2-7; maybe TRBD2 (5 bases). V was trimmed by 5 bases and J by 0 bases, leaving 9 bases between them. The CDR3 runs 13 residues. Germline values: CDR1 SGHRS, CDR2 YFSETQ. The CDR3 DNA reads as TGCGCCAGCAGGTCCGGGGTCTCCTACGAGCAGTACTTC. Amino acid sequence: CASRSGVSYEQYF.

A few counts support this clonotype. J is TRBJ1-5 and V is TRBV29-1, with a tentative D call TRBD1 (6 bases). Germline V gene lookup returns CDR1 SQVTM and CDR2 ANQGSEA. The CDR3 is 15 amino acids. In DNA, the CDR3 is TGCAGGGAGGGGACAAGTACAGGTAGCAATCAGCCCCAGCATTTT. Amino acid sequence: CREGTSTGSNQPQHF.